One and the same sample provided the 10 T cell receptor beta chains below, sequenced in a study of shared clonotypes between healthy human individuals. Libraries were prepared by immunoSEQ multiplex PCR; TCRdb keeps only in-frame clonotypes and omits some of them. The sample holds some 2.4 million clones, approximately 93% seen once. The material sequenced was naive CD4+ T cells from PBMCs. The subset: CD45RA+ positively selected. The receptors originated from a man aged 18 to 30 in good health. Some clones in this sample may be carry-over from other donors' samples.

The chain carries TRBV19 and TRBJ2-2; D unresolved. The CDR3 extends over 14 amino acids. V was shortened by 7 bases and J by 1 base, with 10 bases between the two germline ends. CDR1 is LNHDA, CDR2 SQIVND, per germline (reference sequence). CDR3 protein: CASNQAGNTGELFF. DNA of the CDR3: TGTGCCAGTAATCAAGCAGGGAACACCGGGGAGCTGTTTTTT.

V gene TRBV27 combines with J gene TRBJ2-7, with D perhaps TRBD1 (6 bases). The germline V and J ends were trimmed by 5 bases and 2 bases, with 13 bases remaining between them. This CDR3 comprises 14 residues. Germline-derived CDR1 and CDR2 are MNHEY and SMNVEV (reference sequence). CDR3 sequence: CASSKDSKPYEQYF. Here the CDR3 DNA reads TGTGCCAGCAGTAAGGACAGTAAACCCTACGAGCAGTACTTC.

The chain has TRBV5-5 and TRBJ2-7, with D perhaps TRBD2 (6 bases). There are 15 residues in the CDR3. V was shortened by 4 bases and J by 4 bases, with 18 bases between the two germline ends. CDR1 is SGHKS, CDR2 YYEKEE, per germline (reference sequence). CDR3 loop: CASSSPPDYRYEQYF. The CDR3 bases are TGTGCCAGCAGCAGCCCCCCGGACTATCGGTACGAGCAGTACTTC.

CDR3 sequence reads: CASSFTQGPLSEQYF. The DNA of the CDR3 is TGCGCCAGCAGCTTTACACAGGGGCCCCTGAGCGAGCAGTACTTC. The V call is TRBV5-1, the J call TRBJ2-7; 7 bases match TRBD1. The CDR3 is 15 amino acids. Losses at the gene ends were 2 bases for V and 6 bases for J; bases not matched to a gene: 11. CDR1 is SGHRS and CDR2 is YFSETQ in the germline V gene.

The rearrangement joins TRBV19 to TRBJ2-7; D remains ambiguous. The CDR3 is 14 residues long. With 6 bases removed from V and 0 bases from J, the gap between germline ends came to 12 bases. CDR1 is LNHDA and CDR2 is SQIVND in the germline V gene (reference sequence). In DNA, the CDR3 is TGTGCCAGTAGCAGATCGTGGGACTCCTACGAGCAGTACTTC. The encoded protein is CASSRSWDSYEQYF.

The chain recombines TRBV28 with TRBJ2-3; D might be TRBD1 or TRBD2, each matching 5 bases. Germline CDR1 is MDHEN and CDR2 is SYDVKM. There are 13 residues in the CDR3. Trimming pared 6 bases from V and 11 bases from J, leaving 18 bases between. The CDR3 here is CASSPGPGRGQYF. Written as DNA, the CDR3 is TGTGCCAGCAGCCCGGGGCCGGGCCGCGGGCAGTATTTT.

The CDR3 here is CASSPRTEETQYF. CDR3 DNA: TGTGCCAGCAGTCCCCGGACAGAAGAGACCCAGTACTTC. J is TRBJ2-5 and V is TRBV7-8, with D possibly matching TRBD1 (6 bases). The V gene lost 6 bases and the J gene lost 3 bases, with 11 bases spanning the gap. Germline V gene sequence: CDR1 SGHVS, CDR2 FQNEAQ. This CDR3 comprises 13 residues. Full variable domain (remainder filled in from reference TRBV7-8 and TRBJ2-5): GAGVSQSPRYKVAKRGQDVALRCDPISGHVSLFWYQQALGQGPEFLTYFQNEAQLDKSGLPSDRFFAERPEGSVSTLKIQRTQQEDSAVYLCASSPRTEETQYFGPGTRLLVL.

This clone was seen just once. The V gene is TRBV2, the J gene TRBJ1-5; D perhaps matches TRBD1 (6 bases). The V end was cut by 6 bases, the J end by 2 bases, with 14 bases between. This CDR3 has 15 residues. Germline-derived CDR1 and CDR2 are SNHLY and FYNNEI. The CDR3 loop reads CASRRGAQGNQPQHF. The CDR3 region has the DNA TGTGCCAGCAGGAGGGGGGCGCAAGGCAATCAGCCCCAGCATTTT.

The chain has TRBV9 and TRBJ2-5, with D possibly being TRBD2 (5 bases). The CDR3 covers 16 residues. Germline CDR1 and CDR2: SGDLS and YYNGEE. V dropped 2 bases and J dropped 2 bases, with 16 bases sitting between them. The CDR3 DNA reads as TGTGCCAGCAGCGTCGGCCGGGGAAAGTCACAAGAGACCCAGTACTTC. Amino acids: CASSVGRGKSQETQYF.

The rearrangement links TRBV5-5 to TRBJ2-7; D tentatively fits TRBD1 or TRBD2 (5 bases each). V was shortened by 1 base and J by 0 bases, with 11 bases between the two germline ends. The CDR3 consists of 15 residues. Germline CDR1 reads SGHKS; CDR2 reads YYEKEE (reference sequence). In DNA form, the CDR3 reads TGTGCCAGCAGCTTGCAAGGGACCCCCTCCTACGAGCAGTACTTC. It specifies CASSLQGTPSYEQYF.